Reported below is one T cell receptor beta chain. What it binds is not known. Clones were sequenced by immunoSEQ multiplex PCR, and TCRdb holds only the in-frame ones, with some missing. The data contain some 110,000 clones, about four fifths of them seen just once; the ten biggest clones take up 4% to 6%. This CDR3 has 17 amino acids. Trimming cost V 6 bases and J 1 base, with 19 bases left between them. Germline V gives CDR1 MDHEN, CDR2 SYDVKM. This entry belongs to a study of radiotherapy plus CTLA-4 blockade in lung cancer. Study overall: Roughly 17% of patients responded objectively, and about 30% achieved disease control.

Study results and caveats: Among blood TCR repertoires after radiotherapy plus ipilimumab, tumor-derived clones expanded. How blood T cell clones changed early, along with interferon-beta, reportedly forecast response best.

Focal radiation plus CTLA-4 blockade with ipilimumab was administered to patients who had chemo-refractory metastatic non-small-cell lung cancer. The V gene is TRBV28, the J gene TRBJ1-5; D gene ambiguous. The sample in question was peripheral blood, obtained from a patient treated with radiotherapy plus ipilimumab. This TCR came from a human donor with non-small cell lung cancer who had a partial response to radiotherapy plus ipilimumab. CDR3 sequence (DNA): TGTGCCAGCAGCCCCATTCGATGGGCCGAAAGCAATCAGCCCCAGCATTTT. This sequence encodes CASSPIRWAESNQPQHF. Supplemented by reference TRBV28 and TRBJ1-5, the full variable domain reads DVKVTQSSRYLVKRTGEKVFLECVQDMDHENMFWYRQDPGLGLRLIYFSYDVKMKEKGDIPEGYSVSREKKERFSLILESASTNQTSMYLCASSPIRWAESNQPQHFGDGTRLSIL.